This is a list of T cell receptor beta chains from one sample in a study of T cell repertoires in cytomegalovirus infection. Their target antigens are unknown. TCRdb reanalysed the reads using MiXCR and keeps one entry per CDR3 protein. The sample records 250,000 to 300,000 distinct CDR3 sequences, 22% being singletons. The source material was cultured PBMCs, sampled from culture after CMV antigen stimulation. Receptors originate from a human donor in good health (CMV status not recorded). Some clones in this sample may be carry-over from other donors' samples. Both conserved end residues are part of each CDR3. A D gene is named only where the DNA matches it firmly. The size field is filled for only some rows; it gives once, few, many or a size class.

DNA	CDR3	size	V	D	J
TGTGCCAGCAGCTTAGGGACTCGACTAGCGGGAGAGGGTGAGCAGTTCTTC	CASSLGTRLAGEGEQFF	many	TRBV11-2	TRBD2	TRBJ2-1
TGTGCCAGCAGCGGTGACGGGGGTGGCAATCAGCCCCAGCATTTT	CASSGDGGGNQPQHF	few	TRBV7-2	-	TRBJ1-5
TGTGCCAGTACAAACCCGGGACAGGCCTACGAGCAGTACTTC	CASTNPGQAYEQYF	many	TRBV19	TRBD1	TRBJ2-7
TGCGCCAGCAGCCCCGGACAGGGGGCTAGCCAGCCCCAGCATTTT	CASSPGQGASQPQHF	-	TRBV5-1	TRBD1	TRBJ1-5
TGTGCCCGCAGCTTAGCGGGCCCCCCCGGGGAGCTGTTTTTT	CARSLAGPPGELFF	-	TRBV7-6	TRBD2	TRBJ2-2
TGTGCCAGCTCACCACCGTCGGGGTACAATGAGCAGTTCTTC	CASSPPSGYNEQFF	many	TRBV18	-	TRBJ2-1
TGTGCCAGCAGAAACTGGGACAGGGGTGCTGGCTACACCTTC	CASRNWDRGAGYTF	many	TRBV7-2	TRBD1	TRBJ1-2
TGTGCCAGCCGGACAGGGGGCCAAGAGACCCAGTACTTC	CASRTGGQETQYF	-	TRBV12-3/TRBV12-4	TRBD1	TRBJ2-5
TGTGCCAGCAGCCGTGAGGGGTCTAGCACAGATACGCAGTATTTT	CASSREGSSTDTQYF	many	TRBV12-3/TRBV12-4	-	TRBJ2-3
TGTGCCAGCAGCCTCAACACAGTTAACCCGCAAGAGACCCAGTACTTC	CASSLNTVNPQETQYF	few	TRBV12-3/TRBV12-4	-	TRBJ2-5
TGTGCCAGCAGCGCGTCTAGCGGCTCCTACGAGCAGTACTTC	CASSASSGSYEQYF	many	TRBV9	TRBD2	TRBJ2-7
TGTGCCAGTCAGATTCACATGAACACTGAAGCTTTCTTT	CASQIHMNTEAFF	many	TRBV12-3/TRBV12-4	-	TRBJ1-1
TGTGCCAGCAGGCCTAGGACTAGCGGAAACAATGAGCAGTTCTTC	CASRPRTSGNNEQFF	many	TRBV6-2/TRBV6-3	TRBD2	TRBJ2-1
TGTGCCAGCAGTGGGACAGGGGCATGGAACATTCAGTACTTC	CASSGTGAWNIQYF	few	TRBV6-1	TRBD1	TRBJ2-4
TGTGCCAGTATCCAATTTCCGGGACAGCGCTATGGCTACACCTTC	CASIQFPGQRYGYTF	-	TRBV19	TRBD1	TRBJ1-2
TGTGCCAGCAGTTACGGGGGATTCATGAACACTGAAGCTTTCTTT	CASSYGGFMNTEAFF	few	TRBV6-2/TRBV6-3	-	TRBJ1-1
TGTGCCAGCAGCCTCACCGGGGCCCAATCATACAATGAGCAGTTCTTC	CASSLTGAQSYNEQFF	many	TRBV7-2	-	TRBJ2-1
TGTGCTAGTGCGTGGGGGAGTCCTGGAGATACGCAGTATTTT	CASAWGSPGDTQYF	few	TRBV12-5	-	TRBJ2-3
TGCGCCAGCAGGACAACGGGGGGCTCCTACAATGAGCAGTTCTTC	CASRTTGGSYNEQFF	many	TRBV5-1	TRBD2	TRBJ2-1
TGTGCCAGCACCTATAGCGGATACGGGACAGATACGCAGTATTTT	CASTYSGYGTDTQYF	few	TRBV2	-	TRBJ2-3
TGCAGTGCTCCTCCCGAAAATCAGCCCCAGCATTTT	CSAPPENQPQHF	-	TRBV20-1	-	TRBJ1-5
TGTGCCAGCAGCTTAGGGGTGGGAAACTGGATGGAGCAGTACTTC	CASSLGVGNWMEQYF	few	TRBV7-9	-	TRBJ2-7
TGCAGTGCTAGAGGGACAGCCAATTCACCCCTCCACTTT	CSARGTANSPLHF	few	TRBV20-1	-	TRBJ1-6
TGTGCAAGCAGTTGGGGAAATAAGCCCCAGCATTTT	CASSWGNKPQHF	-	TRBV28	-	TRBJ1-5
TGTGCCAGCAGTGAAACCGGGACTAGCCTTTATGAGCAGTTCTTC	CASSETGTSLYEQFF	-	TRBV6-5	TRBD2	TRBJ2-1
TGTGCCAGCAGCCCTCAGCGGGAGGGTAGAGGTTTCTTC	CASSPQREGRGFF	many	TRBV7-2	TRBD2	TRBJ2-1
TGTGCCACCAGCGGCGGACGGAAGAACACTGAAGCTTTCTTT	CATSGGRKNTEAFF	-	TRBV15	-	TRBJ1-1
TGTGCCAGCAGACTACTAGCGGGAGGCTCCTACAATGAGCAGTTCTTC	CASRLLAGGSYNEQFF	-	TRBV3-1	TRBD2	TRBJ2-1
TGTGCCAGCAGCCCCGAGGGACTGTCGTACACCGGGGAGCTGTTTTTT	CASSPEGLSYTGELFF	many	TRBV7-8	-	TRBJ2-2
TGTGCCAGTAGTAGAAGTCTAGCGGACGAGCAGTTCTTC	CASSRSLADEQFF	many	TRBV19	TRBD2	TRBJ2-1
TGCGCCAGCAGCGTGGACCTAGGGACAGGTGGACTGTTTTTT	CASSVDLGTGGLFF	-	TRBV5-1	TRBD1	TRBJ1-4
TGTGCCAGCAGTTCTTCAGGCGGAGAGACCCAGTACTTC	CASSSSGGETQYF	-	TRBV6-2/TRBV6-3	-	TRBJ2-5
TGTGCCAGCAGTTTATCAGGAGACTATGGCTACACCTTC	CASSLSGDYGYTF	many	TRBV28	-	TRBJ1-2
TGTGCCAGCAGTCCCGGGACACACTATGGCTACACCTTC	CASSPGTHYGYTF	-	TRBV13	-	TRBJ1-2
TGTGCCAGCAGCCAAGAAGGGGGCATATTGACAACTGAAGCTTTCTTT	CASSQEGGILTTEAFF	-	TRBV14	TRBD1	TRBJ1-1
TGCGCCAGCAGCTTGGCGGGGCCCAGAACGTATGGCTACACCTTC	CASSLAGPRTYGYTF	few	TRBV5-1	-	TRBJ1-2
TGTGCCACCAGAACCGGGACAGGGGCGAATGAGCAGTTCTTC	CATRTGTGANEQFF	few	TRBV24-1	TRBD1	TRBJ2-1
TGTGCCAGCAGACCCGGACGGGGCCAAGCTTTCTTT	CASRPGRGQAFF	-	TRBV7-9	-	TRBJ1-1
TGTGCCAGTAGTATAACCGGGGGGCAAGATCAGCCCCAGCATTTT	CASSITGGQDQPQHF	-	TRBV19	-	TRBJ1-5
TGTGCCAGCAGTTTGGGGCCTGGGACCTCCTACGAGCAGTACTTC	CASSLGPGTSYEQYF	-	TRBV12-3/TRBV12-4	-	TRBJ2-7
TGTGCCAGCAGTTTACTCGGGACAACTACCTACACCTTC	CASSLLGTTTYTF	-	TRBV28	-	TRBJ1-2
TGTGCCAGTAGTTTGGAGGGGATTGAAAAACTGTTTTTT	CASSLEGIEKLFF	-	TRBV19	-	TRBJ1-4
TGTGCCAGCACCCAGCTAGATACGCAGTATTTT	CASTQLDTQYF	few	TRBV7-2	-	TRBJ2-3
TGTGCCAGCAGCCTCGGGGGCAGGGTACACGAGCAGTACTTC	CASSLGGRVHEQYF	many	TRBV6-1	-	TRBJ2-7
TGTGCCAGCAGCTTAGTTTCAGGGGGGTTTAACGAGCAGTACTTC	CASSLVSGGFNEQYF	-	TRBV7-9	-	TRBJ2-7
TGTGCCAGCACGAGGGACGCTGAAGCTTTCTTT	CASTRDAEAFF	many	TRBV2	-	TRBJ1-1
TGTGCCAGCAGTTTGTCGGGGACTAGGGAGTTCTTC	CASSLSGTREFF	many	TRBV12-3/TRBV12-4	TRBD2	TRBJ2-1
TGTGCCAGCTCACCCCTACAGGGATACGCTGAAGCTTTCTTT	CASSPLQGYAEAFF	-	TRBV18	-	TRBJ1-1
TGTGCCAGCAGCACTCGACAGGGAGGGGGCACAGATACGCAGTATTTT	CASSTRQGGGTDTQYF	few	TRBV9	-	TRBJ2-3
TGTGCCAGCAGCGGCGCCGGGACCAAAGTTACCCATCTCTACGAGCAGTACTTC	CASSGAGTKVTHLYEQYF	many	TRBV7-2	-	TRBJ2-7
TGTGCCAGCCCTGGGGGACAGGCAAACTATGGCTACACCTTC	CASPGGQANYGYTF	-	TRBV2	TRBD1	TRBJ1-2
TGTGCCATCAGTGAGCCCCACGGACCAGGGACACTTAGCAATCAGCCCCAGCATTTT	CAISEPHGPGTLSNQPQHF	-	TRBV10-3	-	TRBJ1-5
TGTGCCAGCAGCTTAGATCCCCAGGGGGCATTGGCAGATACGCAGTATTTT	CASSLDPQGALADTQYF	few	TRBV11-2	TRBD1	TRBJ2-3